The rows below give T cell receptor beta chains drawn from one sample of a study of CD8 T cells in Susac syndrome. TCRdb re-derived calls from the immunoSEQ multiplex PCR reads in MiXCR, one entry per CDR3 protein. The data hold about 240,000 distinct CDR3 sequences, with less than 96% observed a single time. The specimen was CD4+ T cells from PBMCs. The receptors shown here come from a human donor with Susac syndrome. Both conserved end residues are part of each CDR3. The D gene is left open where the match is weak. Expanded clones are given a class, and other clones once, few, many or no size at all.

d_gene,v_gene,abundance,j_gene,CDR3nt,CDR3aa
-,TRBV7-3,-,TRBJ1-3,TGTGCCAGCAGCTTAACAGGAGGGCAGCCCCACTCTGGAAACACCATATATTTT,CASSLTGGQPHSGNTIYF
TRBD1,TRBV20-1,-,TRBJ2-7,TGCAGTGCTAGCCATGGACAGGGGGCCGACGAGCAGTACTTC,CSASHGQGADEQYF
-,TRBV27,-,TRBJ1-2,TGTGCCAGCAGTTTACTCGACGGGGCTCTCTACACCTTC,CASSLLDGALYTF
TRBD1,TRBV19,-,TRBJ2-7,TGTGCCAGTAGTACCAGGACAGGGAAGAGCTCCTACGAGCAGTACTTC,CASSTRTGKSSYEQYF
-,TRBV28,-,TRBJ1-1,TGTGCCAGCAGTTTATATCCTCCGGGCATGAACACTGAAGCTTTCTTT,CASSLYPPGMNTEAFF
-,TRBV20-1,-,TRBJ2-5,TGCAGTGCTATGGTCGAGACCCAGTACTTC,CSAMVETQYF
-,TRBV19,-,TRBJ2-2,TGTGCCAGTAGTTTGACCGGGGCCACCGGGGAGCTGTTTTTT,CASSLTGATGELFF
TRBD1,TRBV9,-,TRBJ2-1,TGTGCCAGCAGCGTAGGAGTGGGACAGGGAGCCTACAATGAGCAGTTCTTC,CASSVGVGQGAYNEQFF
-,TRBV7-3,-,TRBJ2-2,TGTGCCAGCAGCCTATCAGGGACGGTCGGGGAGCTGTTTTTT,CASSLSGTVGELFF
TRBD1,TRBV5-6,-,TRBJ1-2,TGTGCCAGCAGCTCACTCCCGGGACAGGGCGACACCTTC,CASSSLPGQGDTF
-,TRBV20-1,-,TRBJ1-5,TGCAGTGCTAGACCCGGACAAAGCAATCAGCCCCAGCATTTT,CSARPGQSNQPQHF
-,TRBV14,-,TRBJ2-7,TGTGCCAGCAGCCAAGAGGGCCACGACGTAATCTACGAGCAGTACTTC,CASSQEGHDVIYEQYF
-,TRBV4-1,-,TRBJ1-4,TGCGCCAGCAGCCAAGTTGCCCCCACCTCGGGAAAACTGTTTTTT,CASSQVAPTSGKLFF
TRBD2,TRBV18,-,TRBJ2-1,TGTGCCAGCTCACCAATGACTAGCGGGAAGTACAATGAGCAGTTCTTC,CASSPMTSGKYNEQFF
-,TRBV10-3,-,TRBJ1-5,TGTGCCATCAGTGAGTATAACAGCAATCAGCCCCAGCATTTT,CAISEYNSNQPQHF
-,TRBV19,-,TRBJ2-1,TGTGCCAGTAGTTCTCGCGACAGCCCTGAGGGAAAGTTCTTC,CASSSRDSPEGKFF
TRBD2,TRBV14,-,TRBJ2-1,TGTGCCAGCAGCCTCCGGGGGGATGAGCAGTTCTTC,CASSLRGDEQFF
-,TRBV12-2,-,TRBJ2-7,TGTGCACCTCCGTGCTCCTACGAGCAGTACTTC,CAPPCSYEQYF
TRBD2,TRBV29-1,-,TRBJ2-3,TGCAGCGTCAGGGCGAGGGCTAGCGGGAGGAGGCCCACGACAGATACGCAGTATTTT,CSVRARASGRRPTTDTQYF
TRBD2,TRBV12-3/TRBV12-4,-,TRBJ2-3,TGTGCCGGGGGGCTAGCGGGATACACAGATACGCAGTATTTT,CAGGLAGYTDTQYF
TRBD1,TRBV7-3,-,TRBJ2-3,TGTGCCAGCAGCCGCGGGACAGGGTACGCAGATACGCAGTATTTT,CASSRGTGYADTQYF
TRBD2,TRBV3-1,-,TRBJ2-5,TGTGCCAGCAGCCAAGAACCTAGCGGGAGGCAGGGGTCCCAGTACTTC,CASSQEPSGRQGSQYF
-,TRBV7-3,-,TRBJ2-1,TGTGCCAGCAGCTTAAATTTTGATGAGCAGTTCTTC,CASSLNFDEQFF
TRBD2,TRBV7-2,-,TRBJ2-5,TGTGCCAGCAGCTTAACTAGCGGGAGGGATGAGACCCAGTACTTC,CASSLTSGRDETQYF
-,TRBV30,-,TRBJ2-5,TGTGCCTGGGACCGGGCCCAACGGGAGACCCAGTACTTC,CAWDRAQRETQYF
-,TRBV6-5,-,TRBJ2-7,TGTGCCAGCAAGCGACGAGCCGAGCAGTACTTC,CASKRRAEQYF
-,TRBV5-1,once,TRBJ2-7,TGCGCCAGCAGCCCGACGGGCGGGCCGGGCTACGAGCAGTACTTC,CASSPTGGPGYEQYF
TRBD2,TRBV5-1,-,TRBJ2-1,TGCGCCAGCAGCTATGCCTTAGCGGGAGGGTTTAATGAGCAGTTCTTC,CASSYALAGGFNEQFF
-,TRBV20-1,-,TRBJ2-1,TGCAGTGCTAGCGATGCGCGGAGCTCCTACAATGAGCAGTTCTTC,CSASDARSSYNEQFF
-,TRBV28,-,TRBJ2-7,TGTGCCAGCAGTTTAGGAGCCCTGAGCTCCTACGAGCAGTACTTC,CASSLGALSSYEQYF
-,TRBV29-1,-,TRBJ2-1,TGCAGCGTTGCGGGGAGCTTGGGGAATGAGCAGTTCTTC,CSVAGSLGNEQFF
-,TRBV12-3/TRBV12-4,-,TRBJ1-1,TGTGCCAGCAGCTCCGAGACATTTCTCATGAACACTGAAGCTTTCTTT,CASSSETFLMNTEAFF
-,TRBV20-1,once,TRBJ1-4,TGCAGTGCTAGGAAAGGGACCCAGGGAGAAAAACTGTTTTTT,CSARKGTQGEKLFF
TRBD1,TRBV2,-,TRBJ2-3,TGTGCCAGCAGTCCAACGGGACAGCGTGTAGATACGCAGTATTTT,CASSPTGQRVDTQYF
TRBD1,TRBV12-3/TRBV12-4,-,TRBJ2-5,TGTGCCAGCAATGGGGACAGGTCATCGGAGACCCAGTACTTC,CASNGDRSSETQYF
TRBD2,TRBV4-2,once,TRBJ2-1,TGTGCCAGCAGCCAGCTAGCGGGCCGTGCCTACAATGAGCAGTTCTTC,CASSQLAGRAYNEQFF
-,TRBV12-3/TRBV12-4,-,TRBJ1-5,TGTGCCAGCAGTTTACATACCGATCAGCCCCAGCATTTT,CASSLHTDQPQHF
-,TRBV5-1,-,TRBJ1-2,TGCGCCAGCAGCTTGGAGTCAGGGACCTATGGCTACACCTTC,CASSLESGTYGYTF
-,TRBV27,-,TRBJ2-1,TGTGCCAGCAGTTTATCGAAAGTAACGACAGCCGATACCAAGCAGTTCTTC,CASSLSKVTTADTKQFF
-,TRBV21-1,-,TRBJ2-1,TGTGCCAGCAGCAAACAGCAGGGAGGGAATGAGCAGTTCTTC,CASSKQQGGNEQFF
TRBD2,TRBV5-8,-,TRBJ2-7,TGTGCCAGCAGCTCGGGACTAGCGACAAACGAGCAGTACTTC,CASSSGLATNEQYF
-,TRBV7-6,-,TRBJ2-2,TGTGCCAGCAGCTTTCCAGGCAGCACCGGGGAGCTGTTTTTT,CASSFPGSTGELFF
-,TRBV30,-,TRBJ2-7,TGTGCCTGGAGTGTACGGGGGCCTGCTGGGCAGTACTTC,CAWSVRGPAGQYF